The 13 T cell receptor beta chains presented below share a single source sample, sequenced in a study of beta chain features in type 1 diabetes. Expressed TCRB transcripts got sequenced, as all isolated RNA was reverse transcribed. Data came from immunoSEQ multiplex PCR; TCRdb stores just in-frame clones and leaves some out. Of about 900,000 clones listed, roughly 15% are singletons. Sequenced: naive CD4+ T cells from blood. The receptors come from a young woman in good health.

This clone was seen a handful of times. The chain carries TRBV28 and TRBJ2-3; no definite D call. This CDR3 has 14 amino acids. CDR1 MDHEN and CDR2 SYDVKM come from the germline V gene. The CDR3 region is CGSSEPPMADTQYF. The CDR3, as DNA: TGTGGCTCTAGTGAACCGCCGATGGCAGATACGCAGTATTTT.

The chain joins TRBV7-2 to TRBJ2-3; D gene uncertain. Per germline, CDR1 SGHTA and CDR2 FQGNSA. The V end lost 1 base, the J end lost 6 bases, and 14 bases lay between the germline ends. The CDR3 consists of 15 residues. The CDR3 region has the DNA TGTGCCAGCAGCTTAGGGTCTAATTTGTACGATACGCAGTATTTT. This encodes CASSLGSNLYDTQYF.

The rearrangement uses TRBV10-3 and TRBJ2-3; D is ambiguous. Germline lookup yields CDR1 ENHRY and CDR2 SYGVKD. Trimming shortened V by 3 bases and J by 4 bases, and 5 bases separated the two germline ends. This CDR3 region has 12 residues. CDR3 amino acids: CAISDHSDTQYF. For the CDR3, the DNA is TGTGCCATCAGTGACCACTCAGATACGCAGTATTTT.

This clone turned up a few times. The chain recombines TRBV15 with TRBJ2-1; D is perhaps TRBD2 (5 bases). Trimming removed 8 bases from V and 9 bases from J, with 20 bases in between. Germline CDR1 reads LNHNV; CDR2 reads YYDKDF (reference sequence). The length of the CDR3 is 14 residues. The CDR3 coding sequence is TGTGCCACCCAAGCACGGCAGTTAGCGAGTGAGCAGTTCTTC. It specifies CATQARQLASEQFF. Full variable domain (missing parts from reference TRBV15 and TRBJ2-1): DAMVIQNPRYQVTQFGKPVTLSCSQTLNHNVMYWYQQKSSQAPKLLFHYYDKDFNNEADTPDNFQSRRPNTSFCFLDIRSPGLGDTAMYLCATQARQLASEQFFGPGTRLTVL.

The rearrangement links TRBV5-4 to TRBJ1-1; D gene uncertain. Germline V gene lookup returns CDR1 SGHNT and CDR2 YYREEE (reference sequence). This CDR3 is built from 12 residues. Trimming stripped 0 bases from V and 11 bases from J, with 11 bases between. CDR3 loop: CASSLESRKAFF. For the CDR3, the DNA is TGTGCCAGCAGCTTGGAGTCTCGCAAGGCTTTCTTT.

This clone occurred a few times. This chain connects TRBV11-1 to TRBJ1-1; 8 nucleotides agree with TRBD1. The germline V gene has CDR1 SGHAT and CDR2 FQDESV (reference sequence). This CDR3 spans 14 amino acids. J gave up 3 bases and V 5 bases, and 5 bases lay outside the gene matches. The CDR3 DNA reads TGTGCCAGCAGCGTACAGGGGGGGTACACTGAAGCTTTCTTT. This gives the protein CASSVQGGYTEAFF.

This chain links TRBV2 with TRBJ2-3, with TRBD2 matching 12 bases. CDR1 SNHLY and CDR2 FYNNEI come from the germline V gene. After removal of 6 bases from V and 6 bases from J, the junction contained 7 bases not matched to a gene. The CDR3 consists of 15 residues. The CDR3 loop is CASRRLAGDGDTQYF. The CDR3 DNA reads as TGTGCCAGCAGGCGACTAGCGGGAGATGGGGATACGCAGTATTTT.

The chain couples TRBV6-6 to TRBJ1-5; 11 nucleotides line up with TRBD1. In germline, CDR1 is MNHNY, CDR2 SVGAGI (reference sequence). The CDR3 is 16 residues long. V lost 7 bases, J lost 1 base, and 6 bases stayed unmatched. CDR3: CASTQGTGGSNQPQHF. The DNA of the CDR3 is TGTGCCAGCACCCAAGGGACAGGGGGAAGCAATCAGCCCCAGCATTTT.

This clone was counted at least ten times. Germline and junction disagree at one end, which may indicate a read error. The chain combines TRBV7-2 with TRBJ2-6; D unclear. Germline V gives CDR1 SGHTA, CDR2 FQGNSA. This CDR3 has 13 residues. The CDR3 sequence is CASTLPGANVLTF. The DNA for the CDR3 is TGTGCCAGCACCTTACCTGGGGCCAACGTCCTGACTTTC.

The CDR3 DNA reads TGCAGCGATATCAGTGGGGATACGCAGTATTTT. This gives the protein CSDISGDTQYF. J is TRBJ2-3 and V is TRBV20-1; unclear D gene. Germline CDR1 DFQATT, CDR2 SNEGSKA (reference sequence). The CDR3 is 11 amino acids.

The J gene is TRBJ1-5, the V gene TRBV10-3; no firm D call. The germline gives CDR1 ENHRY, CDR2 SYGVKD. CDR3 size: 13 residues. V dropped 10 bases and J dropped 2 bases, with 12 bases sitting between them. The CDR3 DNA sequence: TGTGCCAGCACCGGGAGCCGCAATCAGCCCCAGCATTTT. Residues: CASTGSRNQPQHF.

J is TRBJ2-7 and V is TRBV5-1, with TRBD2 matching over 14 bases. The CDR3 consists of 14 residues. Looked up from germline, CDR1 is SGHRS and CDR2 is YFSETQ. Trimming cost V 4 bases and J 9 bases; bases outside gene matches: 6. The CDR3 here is CASSPGTSGSTQYF. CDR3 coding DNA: TGCGCCAGCAGCCCGGGGACTAGCGGGAGTACGCAGTACTTC.

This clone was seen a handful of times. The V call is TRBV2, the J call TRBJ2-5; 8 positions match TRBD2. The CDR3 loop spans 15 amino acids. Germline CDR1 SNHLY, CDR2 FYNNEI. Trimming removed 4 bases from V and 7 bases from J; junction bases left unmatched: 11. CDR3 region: CASSVSSGNGGTQYF. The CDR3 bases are TGTGCCAGCAGTGTTAGTAGCGGGAATGGGGGGACCCAGTACTTC.